This T cell receptor beta chain stems from a study of blood T cell repertoires in COVID-19. Study as a whole: The United States, Italy and Spain were the sources of the acute and convalescent COVID-19 samples. The cDNA or gDNA used as material had been derived from T cells, B-cell-depleted T cells, or PBMCs.

The CDR3 loop spans 16 amino acids. The repertoire was sequenced with immunoSEQ multiplex PCR; TCRdb's copy has only in-frame clones and lacks some. The data show about 400,000 clones, with more than 85% seen just once and 4% to 5.5% held by the top ten. The chain couples TRBV21-1 to TRBJ2-7; no DNA check was done on the table's D call, TRBD1. TRBV21-1 is tagged as a pseudogene. The sample comprised peripheral blood. This clonotype was obtained from a woman in her 30s with acute or convalescent COVID-19. DNA of the CDR3: TGTGCCAGCAGCAAAGGGGCCCGCGTAAGCTCCTACGAGCAGTACTTC. It specifies CASSKGARVSSYEQYF.